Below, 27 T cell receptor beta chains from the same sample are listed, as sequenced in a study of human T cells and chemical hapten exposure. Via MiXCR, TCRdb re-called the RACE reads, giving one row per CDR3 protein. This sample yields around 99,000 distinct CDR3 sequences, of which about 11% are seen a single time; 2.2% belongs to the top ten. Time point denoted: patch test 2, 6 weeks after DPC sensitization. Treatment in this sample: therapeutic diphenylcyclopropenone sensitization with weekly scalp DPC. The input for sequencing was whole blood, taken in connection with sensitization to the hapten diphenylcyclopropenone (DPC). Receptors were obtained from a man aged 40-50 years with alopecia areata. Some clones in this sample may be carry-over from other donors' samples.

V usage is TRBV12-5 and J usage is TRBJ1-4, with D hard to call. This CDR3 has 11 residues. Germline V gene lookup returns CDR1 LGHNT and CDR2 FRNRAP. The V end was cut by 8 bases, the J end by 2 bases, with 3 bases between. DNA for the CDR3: TGTGCTAGTAGTACTAATGAAAAACTGTTTTTT. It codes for CASSTNEKLFF.

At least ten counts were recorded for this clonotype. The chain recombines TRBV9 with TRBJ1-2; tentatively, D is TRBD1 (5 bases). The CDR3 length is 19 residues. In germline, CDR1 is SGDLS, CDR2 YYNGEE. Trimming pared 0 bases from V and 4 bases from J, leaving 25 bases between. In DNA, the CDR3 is TGTGCCAGCAGCGTAGGGATAGTAGGTCCGCGTCAGGGCCCCTATGGCTACACCTTC. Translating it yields CASSVGIVGPRQGPYGYTF.

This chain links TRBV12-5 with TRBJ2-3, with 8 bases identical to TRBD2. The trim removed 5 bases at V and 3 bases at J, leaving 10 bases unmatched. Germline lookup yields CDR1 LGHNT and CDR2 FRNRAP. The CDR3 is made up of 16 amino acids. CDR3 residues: CASGPGWAGGTDTQYF. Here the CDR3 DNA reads TGTGCTAGTGGTCCGGGGTGGGCGGGAGGAACAGATACGCAGTATTTT.

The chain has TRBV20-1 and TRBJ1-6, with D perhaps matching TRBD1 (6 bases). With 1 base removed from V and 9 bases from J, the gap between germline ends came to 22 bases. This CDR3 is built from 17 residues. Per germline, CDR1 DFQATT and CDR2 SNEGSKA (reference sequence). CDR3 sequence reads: CSARGVNRVLDGSPLHF. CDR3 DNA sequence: TGCAGTGCTAGAGGGGTCAACAGGGTACTCGATGGTTCACCCCTCCACTTT.

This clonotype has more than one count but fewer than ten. CDR3: CATSDSTRMNTEAFF. The CDR3 DNA reads TGTGCCACCAGTGATTCGACACGGATGAACACTGAAGCTTTCTTT. This chain links TRBV24-1 with TRBJ1-1; the D is unclear. Between the trimmed V and J ends, which lost 2 bases and 0 bases, there was a span of 9 bases. The length of the CDR3 is 15 residues. Germline loops: CDR1 KGHDR, CDR2 SFDVKD.

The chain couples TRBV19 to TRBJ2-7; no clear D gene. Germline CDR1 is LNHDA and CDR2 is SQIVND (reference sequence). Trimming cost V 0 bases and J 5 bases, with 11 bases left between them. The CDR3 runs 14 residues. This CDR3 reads CASSIDGNLNEQYF. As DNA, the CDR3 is TGTGCCAGTAGTATAGATGGTAACTTGAACGAGCAGTACTTC.

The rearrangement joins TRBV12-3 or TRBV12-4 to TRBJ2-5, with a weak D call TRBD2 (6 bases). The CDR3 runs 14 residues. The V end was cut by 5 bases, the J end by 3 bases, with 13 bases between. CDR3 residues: CASSRLGGKETQYF. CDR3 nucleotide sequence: TGTGCCAGCAGTAGACTTGGCGGGAAAGAGACCCAGTACTTC.

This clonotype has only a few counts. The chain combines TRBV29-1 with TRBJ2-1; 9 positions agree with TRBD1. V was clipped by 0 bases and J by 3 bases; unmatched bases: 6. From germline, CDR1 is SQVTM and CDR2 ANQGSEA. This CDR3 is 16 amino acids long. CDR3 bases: TGCAGCGTTGAAGATTTACAGGGGGCAAGCTACAATGAGCAGTTCTTC. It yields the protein CSVEDLQGASYNEQFF.

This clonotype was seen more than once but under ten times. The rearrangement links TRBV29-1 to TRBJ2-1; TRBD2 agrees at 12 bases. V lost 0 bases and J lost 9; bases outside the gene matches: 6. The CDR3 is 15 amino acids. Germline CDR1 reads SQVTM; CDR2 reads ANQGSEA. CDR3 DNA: TGCAGCGTTGAAGACGAGCTAGCGGGAGGGGGTGAGCAGTTCTTC. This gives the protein CSVEDELAGGGEQFF.

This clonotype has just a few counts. The CDR3 region is CASSFMGTDTQYF. CDR3 sequence (DNA): TGTGCCAGCAGTTTTATGGGGACAGATACGCAGTATTTT. The chain couples TRBV12-3 or TRBV12-4 to TRBJ2-3; D unclear. Trimming removed 3 bases at V and 3 bases at J, with 7 bases between. The CDR3 has 13 residues.

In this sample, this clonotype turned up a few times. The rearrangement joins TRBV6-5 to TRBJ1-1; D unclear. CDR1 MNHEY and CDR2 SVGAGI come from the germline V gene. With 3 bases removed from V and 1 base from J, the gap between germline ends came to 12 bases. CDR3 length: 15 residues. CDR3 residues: CASSYFGSSNTEAFF. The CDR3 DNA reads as TGTGCCAGCAGTTATTTCGGGTCTTCGAACACTGAAGCTTTCTTT.

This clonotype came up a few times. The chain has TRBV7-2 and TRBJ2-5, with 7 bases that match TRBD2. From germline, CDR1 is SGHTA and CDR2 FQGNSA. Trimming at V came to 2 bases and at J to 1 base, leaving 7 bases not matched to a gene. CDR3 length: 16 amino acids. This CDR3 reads CASSLNGWGGQETQYF. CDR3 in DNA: TGTGCCAGCAGCTTAAATGGATGGGGGGGCCAAGAGACCCAGTACTTC.

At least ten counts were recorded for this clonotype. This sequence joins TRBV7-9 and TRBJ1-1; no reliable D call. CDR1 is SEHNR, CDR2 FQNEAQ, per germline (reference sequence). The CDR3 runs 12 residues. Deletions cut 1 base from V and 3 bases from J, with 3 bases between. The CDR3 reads CASSLDYTEAFF. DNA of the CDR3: TGTGCCAGCAGCTTAGATTACACTGAAGCTTTCTTT.

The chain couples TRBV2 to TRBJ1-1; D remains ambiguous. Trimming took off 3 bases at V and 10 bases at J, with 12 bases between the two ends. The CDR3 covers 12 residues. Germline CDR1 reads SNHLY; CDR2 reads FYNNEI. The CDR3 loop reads CASSEQERSAFF. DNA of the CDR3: TGTGCCAGCAGTGAGCAGGAACGCTCAGCTTTCTTT.

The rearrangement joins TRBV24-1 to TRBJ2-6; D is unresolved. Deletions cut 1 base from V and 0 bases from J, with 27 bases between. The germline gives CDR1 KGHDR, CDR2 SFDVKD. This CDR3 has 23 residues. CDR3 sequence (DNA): TGTGCCACCAGTGATTTCCCACCCAGGTATAACCAAAACAGAATCTCTGGGGCCAACGTCCTGACTTTC. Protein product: CATSDFPPRYNQNRISGANVLTF.

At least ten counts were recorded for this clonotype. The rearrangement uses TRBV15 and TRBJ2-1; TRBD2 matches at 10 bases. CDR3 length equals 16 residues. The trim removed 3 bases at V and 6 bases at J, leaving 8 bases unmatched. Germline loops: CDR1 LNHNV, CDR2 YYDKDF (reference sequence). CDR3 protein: CATSRASGRASNEQFF. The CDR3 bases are TGTGCCACCAGCAGGGCAAGCGGGAGGGCAAGCAATGAGCAGTTCTTC. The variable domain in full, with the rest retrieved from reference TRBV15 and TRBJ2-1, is DAMVIQNPRYQVTQFGKPVTLSCSQTLNHNVMYWYQQKSSQAPKLLFHYYDKDFNNEADTPDNFQSRRPNTSFCFLDIRSPGLGDTAMYLCATSRASGRASNEQFFGPGTRLTVL.

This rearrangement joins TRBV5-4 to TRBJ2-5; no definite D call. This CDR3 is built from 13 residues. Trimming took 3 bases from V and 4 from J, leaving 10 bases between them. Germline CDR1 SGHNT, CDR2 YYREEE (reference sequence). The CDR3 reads CASSSLPLETQYF. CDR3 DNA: TGTGCCAGCAGCTCGCTTCCGTTAGAGACCCAGTACTTC.

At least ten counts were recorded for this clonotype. CDR3 region: CASSLPGQGIQPQHF. The CDR3 coding sequence is TGTGCCAGCAGCTTACCGGGACAGGGGATTCAGCCCCAGCATTTT. The V gene is TRBV7-2, the J gene TRBJ1-5; 10 bases are shared with TRBD1. This CDR3 contains 15 residues. The V segment lost 2 bases and the J segment 6 bases; nucleotides outside the gene matches: 4. CDR1 is SGHTA and CDR2 is FQGNSA in the germline V gene.

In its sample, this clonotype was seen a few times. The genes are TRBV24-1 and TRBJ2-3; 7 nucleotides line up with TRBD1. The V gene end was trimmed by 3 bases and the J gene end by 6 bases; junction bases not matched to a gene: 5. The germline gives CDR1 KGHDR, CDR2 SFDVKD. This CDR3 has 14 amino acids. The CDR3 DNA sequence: TGTGCCACCAGTGATCCTACAGGGGCCGATACGCAGTATTTT. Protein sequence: CATSDPTGADTQYF.

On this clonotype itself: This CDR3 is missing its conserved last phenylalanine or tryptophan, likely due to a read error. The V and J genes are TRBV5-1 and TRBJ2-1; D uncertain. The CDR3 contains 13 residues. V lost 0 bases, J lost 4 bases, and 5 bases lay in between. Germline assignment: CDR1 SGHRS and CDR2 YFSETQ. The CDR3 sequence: CASSLGQYNEQFS. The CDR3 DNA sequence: TGCGCCAGCAGCTTGGGGCAGTACAATGAGCAGTTCTCC.

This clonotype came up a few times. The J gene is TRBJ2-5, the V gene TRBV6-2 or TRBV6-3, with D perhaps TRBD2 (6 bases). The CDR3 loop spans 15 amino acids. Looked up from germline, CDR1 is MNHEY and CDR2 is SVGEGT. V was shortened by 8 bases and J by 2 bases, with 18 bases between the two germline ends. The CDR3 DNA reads TGTGCCAGCCGGGCCTTACGACTAGGTCAAGAGACCCAGTACTTC. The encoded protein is CASRALRLGQETQYF.

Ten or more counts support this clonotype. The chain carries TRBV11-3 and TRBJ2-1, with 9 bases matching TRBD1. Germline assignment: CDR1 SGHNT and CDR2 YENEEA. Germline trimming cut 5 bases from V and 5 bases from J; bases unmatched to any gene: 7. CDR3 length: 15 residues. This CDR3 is CASSPEGQGHNEQFF. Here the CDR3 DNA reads TGTGCCAGCAGCCCCGAGGGACAGGGACACAATGAGCAGTTCTTC. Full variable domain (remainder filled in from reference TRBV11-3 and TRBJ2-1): EAGVVQSPRYKIIEKKQPVAFWCNPISGHNTLYWYLQNLGQGPELLIRYENEEAVDDSQLPKDRFSAERLKGVDSTLKIQPAELGDSAVYLCASSPEGQGHNEQFFGPGTRLTVL.

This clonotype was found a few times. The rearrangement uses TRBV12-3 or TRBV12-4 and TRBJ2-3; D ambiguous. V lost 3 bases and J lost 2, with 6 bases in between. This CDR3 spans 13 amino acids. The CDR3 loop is CASSFFATDTQYF. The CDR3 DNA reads TGTGCCAGCAGTTTTTTCGCCACAGATACGCAGTATTTT.

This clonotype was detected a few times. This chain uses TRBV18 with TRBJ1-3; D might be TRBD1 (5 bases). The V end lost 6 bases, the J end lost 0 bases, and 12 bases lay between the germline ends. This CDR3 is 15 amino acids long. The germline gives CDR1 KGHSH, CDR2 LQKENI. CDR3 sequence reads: CASSPGHISGNTIYF. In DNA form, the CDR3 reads TGTGCCAGCTCCCCCGGACACATCTCTGGAAACACCATATATTTT.

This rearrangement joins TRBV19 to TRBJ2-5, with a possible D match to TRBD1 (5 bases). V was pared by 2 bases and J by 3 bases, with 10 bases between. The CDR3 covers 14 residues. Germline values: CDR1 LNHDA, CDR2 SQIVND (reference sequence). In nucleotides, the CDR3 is TGTGCCAGTAGTATACAAGGGGTGGAAGAGACCCAGTACTTC. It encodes CASSIQGVEETQYF.

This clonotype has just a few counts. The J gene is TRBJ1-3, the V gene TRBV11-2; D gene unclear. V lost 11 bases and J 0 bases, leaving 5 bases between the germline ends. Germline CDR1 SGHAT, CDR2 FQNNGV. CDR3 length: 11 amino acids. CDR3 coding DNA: TGTGCCGAAGTCTCTGGAAACACCATATATTTT. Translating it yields CAEVSGNTIYF.

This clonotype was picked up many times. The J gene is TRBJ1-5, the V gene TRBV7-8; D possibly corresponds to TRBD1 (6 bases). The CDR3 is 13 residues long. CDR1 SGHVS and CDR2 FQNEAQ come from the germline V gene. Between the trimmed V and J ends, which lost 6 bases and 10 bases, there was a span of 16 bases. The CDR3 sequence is CASRGQPSDPQHF. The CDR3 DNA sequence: TGTGCCAGCAGAGGACAGCCGTCGGACCCCCAGCATTTT.